This T cell receptor (beta chain) was recovered during a study of blood T cell repertoires in COVID-19 (dated by TCRdb to the early 2020s). Background for the entire study: The collaborator samples originated in the United States, Italy and Spain and spanned the acute and convalescent phases of COVID-19. The material from the prospective study consisted of cDNA or gDNA derived from T cells, B-cell-depleted T cells, or PBMCs. Subjects who had been exposed to COVID-19, were actively infected with it, or had recovered from it provided the deeply sampled blood TCRbeta repertoires that made up the dataset. A freely available public database, intended as a resource for researchers studying the immune response to SARS-CoV-2, is where the repertoires were released. Samples were obtained from the ongoing ImmuneRACE study (first 160 participants) and from 1,200 or so subjects provided by 6 global collaborators. Sample metadata almost always included a de-identified subject ID, COVID-19 status, age in years and sex. Where available, HLA class I and class II types were taken from metadata supplied by the sample provider and were not determined by assay-based typing.

V is pared back by 0 bases and J by 10 bases, with 15 bases lying between the germline termini. The cysteine opens and the phenylalanine closes a CDR3 of 15 amino acids. The retained sequence is limited to the CDR3, 45 bases, with the frame set at the first base. CDR1 and CDR2 (MNHNY, SVGAGI) derive from the germline V gene (reference sequence). TCRbeta CDR3 regions were amplified from genomic DNA using the immunoSEQ Assay, a bias-controlled multiplex PCR. As for the original processing: Nucleated cell counts per sample were estimated from amplification of reference gene primers within the assay. To quantify the absolute abundance of each unique TCRbeta CDR3 rearrangement, sequence reads were collapsed and filtered. For each sample, productive Simpson clonality was calculated as the square root of Simpson's diversity index across productive rearrangements. The clones in this table, taken by TCRdb from immuneACCESS, are in-frame only. Not every clone is retained; where verified, under half of the shortfall comes from an unresolved V gene, and the cause of the rest is unknown. D and trimming come from the DNA, and the V and J calls and clone size come from that table. Across this sample there are roughly 170,000 clones, with 84% seen only once. The top ten clonotypes cover around 6.8% of the sample.

With respect to this clone: The antigen it binds to is not known. Per-base qualities were not stored, and no clone one base away is much larger.

Collaborating institutions collected whole blood in K2EDTA tubes following their own protocols. For TCRbeta analysis, collaborators shipped samples in one of three forms: frozen whole blood, isolated PBMCs, or DNA extracted from either of those sample types. The study at large found these results: The quantity of clinical and demographic metadata differed by source and by participant and was supplied without curation.

This chain is built from TRBV6-6 and TRBJ1-4, with no confidently assigned D gene. The sequenced material came from peripheral blood. The receptor was isolated from a human donor in a cohort sampled during active COVID-19. The CDR3 is CASSYSIAVVGKLFF. The nucleotides are TGTGCCAGCAGTTACTCGATAGCAGTGGTGGGAAAACTGTTTTTT.